The 21 T cell receptor beta chains listed next were all sequenced from one sample in a study of identical twins' blood T cells. TCRdb called the 5' RACE reads again in MiXCR, with one record for every CDR3 protein. The table shows 350,000 to 450,000 distinct CDR3 sequences, with over 25% occurring only once. Sequenced sample: PBMCs. The receptors here all came from a woman aged 18-49 years in good health.

The chain has TRBV7-8 and TRBJ1-3; D is unresolved. V lost 6 bases and J 0 bases, leaving 9 bases between the germline ends. This CDR3 contains 14 residues. Germline CDR1 SGHVS, CDR2 FQNEAQ. Here the CDR3 reads CASRGFVSGNTIYF. The DNA for the CDR3 is TGTGCCAGCAGGGGGTTTGTCTCTGGAAACACCATATATTTT.

The chain is built from TRBV6-1 and TRBJ1-6; D is perhaps TRBD1 (6 bases). Germline V gene data show CDR1 as MNHNS and CDR2 as SASEGT. The V end lost 7 bases, the J end lost 5 bases, and 9 bases lay between the germline ends. This CDR3 region has 13 residues. This chain's CDR3 is CASKQGDNSPLHF. As DNA, the CDR3 is TGTGCCAGCAAACAGGGTGATAATTCACCCCTCCACTTT.

This clonotype has a handful of counts. The rearrangement joins TRBV11-2 to TRBJ2-3, with D uncertain. The ends were cut back, 4 bases at V and 3 bases at J, with 11 bases in the middle. The germline gives CDR1 SGHAT, CDR2 FQNNGV. This CDR3 region has 14 residues. The CDR3 is CASSWGGGTDTQYF. CDR3 nucleotides: TGTGCCAGCAGCTGGGGTGGTGGGACAGATACGCAGTATTTT.

This clonotype was seen a handful of times. This chain joins TRBV7-9 and TRBJ1-1; D may be TRBD1 (5 bases). The CDR3 extends over 14 amino acids. Looked up from germline, CDR1 is SEHNR and CDR2 is FQNEAQ (reference sequence). The V end was cut by 5 bases, the J end by 1 base, with 11 bases between. CDR3 nucleotide sequence: TGTGCCAGCAGCAATAGGGGCCAGAACACTGAAGCTTTCTTT. Its translation: CASSNRGQNTEAFF.

This clonotype was observed at least ten times. The chain recombines TRBV7-2 with TRBJ2-2; D gene uncertain. V was pared by 3 bases and J by 3 bases, with 8 bases between. The CDR3 totals 14 residues. Germline CDR1 SGHTA, CDR2 FQGNSA. The CDR3 reads CASSFSGDTGELFF. CDR3 bases: TGTGCCAGCAGCTTCTCTGGGGACACCGGGGAGCTGTTTTTT.

The genes are TRBV20-1 and TRBJ1-1; D remains ambiguous. CDR1 and CDR2 (germline): DFQATT, SNEGSKA (reference sequence). The CDR3 contains 13 residues. V lost 5 bases and J lost 9, with 19 bases in between. The CDR3 here is CSASRLSPSKAFF. CDR3 nucleotides: TGCAGTGCTTCTCGACTATCCCCCAGTAAAGCTTTCTTT.

The sample holds a few counts of this clonotype. The rearrangement uses TRBV6-5 and TRBJ1-6; D might be TRBD1 (5 bases). V lost 10 bases, J lost 0 bases, and 13 bases lay in between. Germline CDR1 reads MNHEY; CDR2 reads SVGAGI. This CDR3 is built from 15 residues. This CDR3 reads CATRATGSYNSPLHF. CDR3 DNA sequence: TGTGCCACCCGCGCTACAGGCTCCTATAATTCACCCCTCCACTTT.

V is TRBV9 and J is TRBJ2-1; D perhaps matches TRBD1 (6 bases). V lost 6 bases and J lost 4, with 8 bases in between. Germline V gene data show CDR1 as SGDLS and CDR2 as YYNGEE. The CDR3 is made up of 12 amino acids. The CDR3 DNA reads TGTGCCAGCACCGGACAGTACAATGAGCAGTTCTTC. Translation: CASTGQYNEQFF. Filled out from reference TRBV9 and TRBJ2-1, the complete variable domain reads DSGVTQTPKHLITATGQRVTLRCSPRSGDLSVYWYQQSLDQGLQFLIQYYNGEERAKGNILERFSAQQFPDLHSELNLSSLELGDSALYFCASTGQYNEQFFGPGTRLTVL.

The V call is TRBV11-3, the J call TRBJ2-3, with 12 nucleotides matching TRBD2. V shed 1 base and J 6 bases; nucleotides not matched to a gene: 5. From germline, CDR1 is SGHNT and CDR2 YENEEA. The CDR3 sequence is 16 residues long. CDR3 in amino acids: CASSLGLAGVSDTQYF. Here the CDR3 DNA reads TGTGCCAGCAGCTTAGGACTAGCGGGGGTATCGGATACGCAGTATTTT.

V gene TRBV29-1 combines with J gene TRBJ2-1; possible D gene TRBD1, 5 bases. This CDR3 is 15 amino acids long. CDR1 is SQVTM, CDR2 ANQGSEA, per germline. V dropped 1 base and J dropped 7 bases, with 17 bases sitting between them. CDR3 in DNA: TGCAGCGTTGAAGGAACAGGATCGGTAAGGAATGAGCAGTTCTTC. Protein: CSVEGTGSVRNEQFF.

To note about this clonotype: This CDR3 fails to terminate in the conserved phenylalanine or tryptophan, so it likely reflects a read error. The chain recombines TRBV20-1 with TRBJ1-1; possibly TRBD1 for D (5 bases). Per germline, CDR1 DFQATT and CDR2 SNEGSKA (reference sequence). This CDR3 has 14 residues. CDR3 residues: CSARDSRERTEAFV. For the CDR3, the DNA is TGCAGTGCTAGAGATAGCAGGGAGAGAACTGAGGCTTTCGTT.

This clonotype was observed a few times. The chain is built from TRBV11-2 and TRBJ2-7; D unresolved. Germline loops: CDR1 SGHAT, CDR2 FQNNGV. The V end lost 2 bases, the J end lost 6 bases, and 14 bases lay between the germline ends. This CDR3 contains 14 residues. CDR3 loop: CASSLMSIDPEQYF. The CDR3 coding sequence is TGTGCCAGCAGCTTAATGTCTATCGATCCCGAGCAGTACTTC.

This chain uses TRBV3-1 with TRBJ1-5; no reliable D call. This CDR3 has 14 residues. Per the germline V gene, CDR1 is LGHDT and CDR2 is YNNKEL (reference sequence). V was shortened by 3 bases and J by 0 bases, with 6 bases between the two germline ends. Here the CDR3 reads CASSHCDSNQPQHF. The CDR3 nucleotides read TGTGCCAGCAGCCACTGTGATAGCAATCAGCCCCAGCATTTT.

This clonotype was counted between two and nine times. The chain combines TRBV19 with TRBJ1-2; tentative D call: TRBD1 (5 bases). Germline loops: CDR1 LNHDA, CDR2 SQIVND (reference sequence). This CDR3 is 15 amino acids long. The V end lost 2 bases, the J end lost 0 bases, and 10 bases lay between the germline ends. The CDR3 nucleotides read TGTGCCAGTAGTATACCAGGGATCCCTAACTATGGCTACACCTTC. This sequence encodes CASSIPGIPNYGYTF. The full variable domain, rest sourced from reference TRBV19 and TRBJ1-2, is DGGITQSPKYLFRKEGQNVTLSCEQNLNHDAMYWYRQDPGQGLRLIYYSQIVNDFQKGDIAEGYSVSREKKESFPLTVTSAQKNPTAFYLCASSIPGIPNYGYTFGSGTRLTVV.

The CDR3 loop reads CASSLQTGGTEAFF. Here the CDR3 DNA reads TGTGCCAGCAGCTTACAGACAGGGGGCACTGAAGCTTTCTTT. The rearrangement links TRBV7-9 to TRBJ1-1; 9 positions match TRBD1. Germline CDR1 is SEHNR and CDR2 is FQNEAQ (reference sequence). J lost 4 bases, V lost 2 bases, and 2 bases had no gene match. The CDR3 runs to 14 residues.

This clonotype came up once. The junction and the germline gene differ at one end; a read error may be behind it. The V call is TRBV20-1, the J call TRBJ1-2; TRBD1 aligns across 7 bases. Germline CDR1 and CDR2: DFQATT and SNEGSKA (reference sequence). CDR3 size: 13 residues. CDR3 nucleotide sequence: TGCAGTGCTAGGAAGGGACAGTCTGGTGGCTGCACCTTC. Residues: CSARKGQSGGCTF.

This clonotype was recorded many times. The rearrangement links TRBV7-2 to TRBJ2-1, with D unclear. The CDR3 loop spans 12 amino acids. Per germline, CDR1 SGHTA and CDR2 FQGNSA. With 4 bases removed from V and 7 bases from J, the gap between germline ends came to 8 bases. The CDR3 region is CASSSSTNEQFF. The CDR3 coding sequence is TGTGCCAGCAGCTCAAGTACGAATGAGCAGTTCTTC.

The CDR3 sequence: CASSLGAQGINEAFF. CDR3 bases: TGCGCCAGCAGCTTGGGAGCTCAGGGGATAAATGAAGCTTTCTTT. The chain uses TRBV5-1 and TRBJ1-1; a weak D match, TRBD1 (6 bases). Per the germline V gene, CDR1 is SGHRS and CDR2 is YFSETQ. V shed 0 bases and J shed 7 bases, with 16 bases lying between them. The CDR3 loop spans 15 amino acids.

This clonotype turned up a few times. The chain couples TRBV20-1 to TRBJ2-5, with TRBD2 as a possible D gene (5 bases). The CDR3 has 12 residues. CDR1 and CDR2 (germline): DFQATT, SNEGSKA (reference sequence). Trimming cost V 7 bases and J 2 bases, with 11 bases left between them. CDR3 amino acids: CSVRTGQETQYF. The CDR3 DNA reads TGCAGTGTCAGGACTGGGCAAGAGACCCAGTACTTC.

This clonotype has just a few counts. The V gene is TRBV20-1, the J gene TRBJ2-1, with D tentatively TRBD1 or TRBD2 (5 bases each). The CDR3 has 15 amino acids. V lost 4 bases and J 2 bases, leaving 15 bases between the germline ends. The germline gives CDR1 DFQATT, CDR2 SNEGSKA (reference sequence). This CDR3 is CSATGSSRAYNEQFF. CDR3 coding DNA: TGCAGTGCTACAGGCTCTAGCAGGGCCTACAATGAGCAGTTCTTC.

The chain couples TRBV7-2 to TRBJ2-1; no clear D. The CDR3 extends over 14 amino acids. In germline, CDR1 is SGHTA, CDR2 FQGNSA. V was pared by 2 bases and J by 0 bases, with 5 bases between. CDR3 protein: CASSLSSSYNEQFF. The DNA for the CDR3 is TGTGCCAGCAGCTTATCCAGCTCCTACAATGAGCAGTTCTTC.